The 8 T cell receptor beta chains below all came from one sample that was sequenced in a study of blood T cell repertoires in COVID-19. Some clones are missing from TCRdb's copy, which holds only in-frame ones; the method was immunoSEQ multiplex PCR. In the table there are over 350,000 clones, more than 70% of which are singletons. Sample: PBMCs or T cells enriched from blood (not recorded which). The source is a woman in her late teens or twenties who had recovered from COVID-19.

The chain couples TRBV7-3 to TRBJ2-2, with D possibly being TRBD2 (5 bases). The CDR3 consists of 13 residues. V was shortened by 3 bases and J by 6 bases, with 8 bases between the two germline ends. Germline V lookup: CDR1 SGHTA, CDR2 FQGTGA. CDR3 bases: TGTGCCAGCAGCTTGGGAGTGGCCGGGGAGCTGTTTTTT. It yields the protein CASSLGVAGELFF.

This clone was observed a single time. This chain links TRBV21-1 with TRBJ2-3; the tabulated D call, TRBD1, remains unverified against the DNA. TRBV21-1 is designated a pseudogene. The CDR3 spans 13 residues. CDR3 protein: CASSNDSARTQYF. The DNA for the CDR3 is TGTGCCAGCAGCAATGATTCCGCCAGGACGCAGTATTTT.

The gene calls are TRBV6-5 and TRBJ1-1; unclear D gene. V was trimmed by 11 bases and J by 1 base, leaving 14 bases between them. Germline V lookup: CDR1 MNHEY, CDR2 SVGAGI. The CDR3 runs 13 residues. The CDR3 reads CAVADSWNTEAFF. CDR3 sequence (DNA): TGTGCCGTCGCGGACTCTTGGAACACTGAAGCTTTCTTT.

In this sample, this clone turned up once. This sequence joins TRBV30 and TRBJ1-1; maybe TRBD1 (6 bases). V was cut by 7 bases and J by 1 base, with 13 bases left in between. Germline V gene lookup returns CDR1 GTSNPN and CDR2 SVGIG (reference sequence). The CDR3 is made up of 13 amino acids. The CDR3 sequence is CALSGQTNTEAFF. CDR3 DNA: TGTGCCTTGTCCGGACAGACGAACACTGAAGCTTTCTTT.

This clone showed up just a few times. The chain is built from TRBV5-1 and TRBJ1-5; no clear D. CDR3 length: 13 residues. Trimming removed 3 bases from V and 5 bases from J, with 9 bases in between. CDR1 SGHRS and CDR2 YFSETQ come from the germline V gene. The CDR3 reads CASSYDGDQPQHF. In DNA form, the CDR3 reads TGCGCCAGCAGCTACGACGGGGATCAGCCCCAGCATTTT.

This clone was seen only once. The V and J genes are TRBV18 and TRBJ1-4, with D perhaps TRBD1 (6 bases). The CDR3 totals 13 residues. From germline, CDR1 is KGHSH and CDR2 LQKENI. Trimming pared 10 bases from V and 4 bases from J, leaving 13 bases between. The CDR3 loop reads CATLGQYNEKLFF. The DNA for the CDR3 is TGTGCCACCTTGGGACAATATAATGAAAAACTGTTTTTT.

V usage is TRBV6-1 and J usage is TRBJ1-5; D remains ambiguous. This CDR3 contains 13 residues. CDR1 is MNHNS, CDR2 SASEGT, per germline. Trimming took off 2 bases at V and 11 bases at J, with 13 bases between the two ends. The CDR3 sequence: CASSEIILQAQHF. The CDR3 bases are TGTGCCAGCAGTGAAATTATCCTCCAGGCCCAGCATTTT.

The chain links TRBV6-5 to TRBJ2-3; 8 nucleotides align to TRBD1. The J segment lost 6 bases and the V segment lost 10 bases, leaving 6 bases of the junction unmatched. Germline CDR1 and CDR2: MNHEY and SVGAGI. CDR3 length equals 12 residues. The CDR3 coding sequence is TGTGCCACAGGGACAGGAGGCGATACGCAGTATTTT. As protein: CATGTGGDTQYF.